A single sample gave rise to the 10 T cell receptor beta chains below, sequenced in a study of cytomegalovirus exposure and HLA in healthy donors. PCR involved 60 Vbeta and 13 Jbeta primers. Generated by immunoSEQ multiplex PCR, the TCRdb table keeps only in-frame clones and is missing some. The table lists approximately 77,000 clones, around two thirds of them singletons, with approximately 4.4% in the top ten. Sample: PBMCs. These receptors were taken from a man in his sixties in good health and CMV-seropositive.

The chain links TRBV15 to TRBJ1-1, with D possibly being TRBD1 (5 bases). Germline-derived CDR1 and CDR2 are LNHNV and YYDKDF (reference sequence). The CDR3 covers 17 residues. Trimming stripped 2 bases from V and 4 bases from J, with 20 bases between. The CDR3 loop reads CATSRSRGTTATTEAFF. The CDR3 DNA reads TGTGCCACCAGCAGATCCCGCGGGACGACAGCGACCACTGAAGCTTTCTTT.

The J gene is TRBJ1-4, the V gene TRBV6-5, with D uncertain. Trimming pared 8 bases from V and 8 bases from J, leaving 12 bases between. Germline lookup yields CDR1 MNHEY and CDR2 SVGAGI. The CDR3 extends over 12 amino acids. This chain's CDR3 is CASSASGEKLFF. CDR3 nucleotides: TGTGCCAGCTCCGCATCGGGGGAAAAACTGTTTTTT.

The rearrangement uses TRBV5-1 and TRBJ1-6; TRBD1 might be the D (5 bases). The CDR3 sequence is 16 residues long. V was clipped by 4 bases and J by 7 bases, with 18 bases between them. Germline V gene lookup returns CDR1 SGHRS and CDR2 YFSETQ. The CDR3 spells CASSLYDGRANSPLHF. CDR3 coding DNA: TGCGCCAGCAGCCTCTATGACGGCAGGGCGAATTCACCCCTCCACTTT.

This sequence joins TRBV6-5 and TRBJ1-5; weak D call: TRBD1 (6 bases). Trimming stripped 4 bases from V and 5 bases from J, with 15 bases between. Germline lookup yields CDR1 MNHEY and CDR2 SVGAGI. The CDR3 is 15 amino acids. CDR3 residues: CASSFSTGLDQPQHF. The CDR3 nucleotides read TGTGCCAGCAGTTTTTCGACAGGTCTGGATCAGCCCCAGCATTTT.

The V call is TRBV9, the J call TRBJ2-7, with TRBD1 identical over 10 bases. V gave up 5 bases and J gave up 2 bases; unmatched junction bases: 4. The germline CDR1 and CDR2 sequences are SGDLS and YYNGEE. This CDR3 has 14 residues. CDR3 residues: CASSRGQGAYEQYF. The CDR3 DNA reads as TGTGCCAGCAGTAGAGGACAGGGGGCCTACGAGCAGTACTTC.

The chain couples TRBV6-1 to TRBJ2-5; 11 positions agree with TRBD2. The germline CDR1 and CDR2 sequences are MNHNS and SASEGT. This CDR3 region has 14 residues. V dropped 7 bases and J dropped 3; count of bases not matched to a gene: 4. CDR3 region: CASNILAGEETQYF. The CDR3 region has the DNA TGTGCCAGCAATATACTAGCGGGAGAAGAGACCCAGTACTTC.

The chain is built from TRBV7-9 and TRBJ2-2; TRBD2 agrees at 7 bases. With 5 bases clipped from V and 4 bases from J, the junction kept 10 bases outside the gene matches. CDR3 length equals 16 residues. Germline V lookup: CDR1 SEHNR, CDR2 FQNEAQ (reference sequence). The DNA of the CDR3 is TGTGCCAGCAGCCTAAATGAGTGGGGGGGCACCGGGGAGCTGTTTTTT. Amino acids: CASSLNEWGGTGELFF.

V gene TRBV28 combines with J gene TRBJ1-1; TRBD1 agrees at 7 bases. CDR1 is MDHEN, CDR2 SYDVKM, per germline. Trimming cost V 5 bases and J 6 bases; bases outside gene matches: 12. CDR3 length: 15 residues. CDR3 sequence: CASSLQKPGGPEAFF. In DNA, the CDR3 is TGTGCCAGCAGTCTACAAAAGCCAGGGGGTCCTGAAGCTTTCTTT.

In this sample, this clone turned up once. The chain employs TRBV29-1 and TRBJ1-2, with D possibly TRBD1 on 6 matching bases. CDR1 and CDR2 from the germline V gene are SQVTM and ANQGSEA. This CDR3 region has 12 residues. Deletions cut 6 bases from V and 8 bases from J, with 16 bases between. The CDR3 loop is CSVPTGPRGYTF. The DNA of the CDR3 is TGCAGCGTACCGACAGGACCGAGGGGCTACACCTTC. The whole variable domain, filled in from reference TRBV29-1 and TRBJ1-2, reads SAVISQKPSRDICQRGTSLTIQCQVDSQVTMMFWYRQQPGQSLTLIATANQGSEATYESGFVIDKFPISRPNLTFSTLTVSNMSPEDSSIYLCSVPTGPRGYTFGSGTRLTVV.

The chain carries TRBV30 and TRBJ2-5; D is perhaps TRBD2 (6 bases). V lost 0 bases, J lost 5 bases, and 10 bases lay in between. The length of the CDR3 is 13 residues. In germline, CDR1 is GTSNPN, CDR2 SVGIG (reference sequence). The CDR3 sequence: CAWSVYGSETQYF. CDR3 DNA: TGTGCCTGGAGTGTATACGGGAGCGAGACCCAGTACTTC.